Detailed here is one T cell receptor beta chain. Its specificity is not known. The assay ran at deep level. Generated by immunoSEQ multiplex PCR, the TCRdb table keeps only in-frame clones and is missing some. The data contain roughly 760,000 clones, around two thirds of them singletons. The length of the CDR3 is 15 residues. J was trimmed by 2 bases and V by 3 bases; bases with no gene match: 7. Per the germline V gene, CDR1 is SGDLS and CDR2 is YYNGEE. The data were taken from a study of shared clonotypes between healthy human individuals. Overall study findings and caveats: A limitation of the genetic and exposure-history diversity represented arose from few donors.

The sequencing input was memory CD4+ T cells sorted from blood. Stated subset: CD45RA-negative fraction. The genes are TRBV9 and TRBJ2-7; 8 bases match TRBD1. The receptor comes from a young woman in good health. The CDR3 sequence: CASSAGGEPPYEQYF. The CDR3 region has the DNA TGTGCCAGCAGCGCAGGGGGCGAACCCCCCTACGAGCAGTACTTC.